The 30 T cell receptor beta chains below all came from one sample that was sequenced in a study of identical twins. TCRdb recomputed calls from the 5' RACE reads with MiXCR, one row per CDR3 protein. The repertoire consists of roughly 570,000 distinct CDR3 sequences, with 9.6% occurring once and the leading ten covering more than 2.5%. Separately, the same data were catalogued under a study of yellow fever vaccine responses in identical twins.

Sample: PBMCs. Receptor source: a young woman in good health.

V gene TRBV29-1 combines with J gene TRBJ2-4; no clear D. The CDR3 is made up of 12 amino acids. Trimming left V 6 bases short and J 0 bases short, with 6 bases between. Germline CDR1 SQVTM, CDR2 ANQGSEA. The CDR3 loop reads CSVFLAKNIQYF. In DNA, the CDR3 is TGCAGCGTCTTCTTAGCCAAAAACATTCAGTACTTC. Together with reference TRBV29-1 and TRBJ2-4, the CDR3 gives the full variable domain: SAVISQKPSRDICQRGTSLTIQCQVDSQVTMMFWYRQQPGQSLTLIATANQGSEATYESGFVIDKFPISRPNLTFSTLTVSNMSPEDSSIYLCSVFLAKNIQYFGAGTRLSVL.

The CDR3 DNA sequence: TGTGCCAGCAGCTGGGGGAGCGGGGGGGCTGTAGATACGCAGTATTTT. This codes for CASSWGSGGAVDTQYF. V is TRBV3-1 and J is TRBJ2-3; 10 bases line up with TRBD2. Trimming removed 5 bases from V and 5 bases from J; junction bases left unmatched: 10. CDR3 length: 16 residues. CDR1 LGHDT and CDR2 YNNKEL come from the germline V gene (reference sequence).

A few counts support this clonotype. The chain couples TRBV4-1 to TRBJ1-4; D is undetermined. Germline assignment: CDR1 MGHRA and CDR2 YSYEKL. The CDR3 is 16 amino acids. Trimming pared 2 bases from V and 5 bases from J, leaving 15 bases between. Here the CDR3 reads CASSQSKLQLNEKLFF. DNA for the CDR3: TGCGCCAGCAGCCAATCAAAGTTACAGTTAAATGAAAAACTGTTTTTT.

This clonotype was seen more than once but under ten times. This chain links TRBV4-3 with TRBJ2-5; a possible D gene is TRBD2 (6 bases). Germline CDR1 LGHNA, CDR2 YSLEER. V lost 0 bases and J lost 0, with 17 bases in between. There are 18 residues in the CDR3. In DNA form, the CDR3 reads TGCGCCAGCAGCCAAGAGATCAGTCTAGCGAGCGACCAAGAGACCCAGTACTTC. This gives the protein CASSQEISLASDQETQYF.

The chain has TRBV2 and TRBJ2-1, with 8 bases lining up with TRBD2. There are 15 residues in the CDR3. J was trimmed by 10 bases and V by 0 bases; bases with no gene match: 8. Looked up from germline, CDR1 is SNHLY and CDR2 is FYNNEI. The CDR3 bases are TGTGCCAGCAGTGAAGCTAGCGGGACGGCGGAAGAGCAGTTCTTC. Translated: CASSEASGTAEEQFF.

This clonotype was observed many times. The rearrangement links TRBV14 to TRBJ2-7; 7 bases map to TRBD2. Germline CDR1 SGHDN, CDR2 FVKESK. The CDR3 is made up of 13 amino acids. The ends lost 1 base at V and 4 bases at J; junction bases unmatched: 1. CDR3 sequence reads: CASSQAAGYEQYF. In nucleotides, the CDR3 is TGTGCCAGCAGCCAAGCAGCGGGGTACGAGCAGTACTTC.

This clonotype has more than one count but fewer than ten. This chain links TRBV28 with TRBJ2-7; D not resolved. There are 12 residues in the CDR3. Germline lookup yields CDR1 MDHEN and CDR2 SYDVKM. Trimming pared 8 bases from V and 2 bases from J, leaving 10 bases between. CDR3 sequence reads: CASHRNAYEQYF. CDR3 bases: TGTGCCAGCCACCGAAACGCCTACGAGCAGTACTTC. Full variable domain (missing parts from reference TRBV28 and TRBJ2-7): DVKVTQSSRYLVKRTGEKVFLECVQDMDHENMFWYRQDPGLGLRLIYFSYDVKMKEKGDIPEGYSVSREKKERFSLILESASTNQTSMYLCASHRNAYEQYFGPGTRLTVT.

The CDR3 loop reads CASSSGGAGHEQYF. DNA of the CDR3: TGTGCCAGCAGCTCCGGGGGGGCCGGCCACGAGCAGTACTTC. This sequence joins TRBV7-9 and TRBJ2-7; 8 nucleotides align to TRBD2. With 4 bases clipped from V and 5 bases from J, the junction kept 7 bases outside the gene matches. The V gene's germline CDR1 is SEHNR and CDR2 FQNEAQ (reference sequence). This CDR3 has 14 amino acids.

The chain combines TRBV29-1 with TRBJ2-7, with D perhaps assigned TRBD1 or TRBD2 (5 bases each). CDR1 is SQVTM and CDR2 is ANQGSEA in the germline V gene. This CDR3 has 13 amino acids. V lost 7 bases to trimming and J lost 2 bases, with 15 bases between them. DNA of the CDR3: TGCAGCGCCCGCCAGGGCGGGCCCTACGAGCAGTACTTC. Translated: CSARQGGPYEQYF.

The gene calls are TRBV7-2 and TRBJ2-3; 12 bases agree with TRBD2. The trim removed 4 bases at V and 6 bases at J, leaving 8 bases unmatched. Germline assignment: CDR1 SGHTA and CDR2 FQGNSA. The CDR3 has 16 residues. The CDR3 sequence is CASSYLAGGTSDTQYF. CDR3 DNA: TGTGCCAGCAGCTACCTAGCGGGAGGGACTTCGGATACGCAGTATTTT.

V gene TRBV12-3 or TRBV12-4 combines with J gene TRBJ2-1, with D perhaps matching TRBD1 (6 bases). This CDR3 is 14 amino acids long. Trimming removed 3 bases from V and 7 bases from J, with 13 bases in between. The chain's CDR3 is CASSLAGVRNEQFF. The CDR3 nucleotides are TGTGCCAGCAGTTTGGCAGGGGTTAGGAATGAGCAGTTCTTC.

The genes are TRBV27 and TRBJ2-3; tentatively, D is TRBD2 (6 bases). V lost 5 bases and J 6 bases, leaving 24 bases between the germline ends. The V gene's germline CDR1 is MNHEY and CDR2 SMNVEV (reference sequence). This CDR3 has 17 residues. DNA for the CDR3: TGTGCCAGCAGTCCCCTTATTTGGGCGGGAAAGGTGGATACGCAGTATTTT. Its protein is CASSPLIWAGKVDTQYF.

The chain is built from TRBV6-5 and TRBJ2-7; no firm D call. The V end was cut by 1 base, the J end by 6 bases, with 13 bases between. CDR1 and CDR2 (germline): MNHEY, SVGAGI. The CDR3 sequence is 14 residues long. In nucleotides, the CDR3 is TGTGCCAGCAGTTACTTAGGTCTAGACGCCGAGCAGTACTTC. This sequence encodes CASSYLGLDAEQYF.

This clonotype occurred a few times. The V gene is TRBV7-8, the J gene TRBJ2-7, with D unclear. From germline, CDR1 is SGHVS and CDR2 FQNEAQ. Trimming removed 2 bases from V and 3 bases from J, with 8 bases in between. The CDR3 consists of 13 residues. The DNA for the CDR3 is TGTGCCAGCAGCTTACAACAGAACTACGAGCAGTACTTC. The encoded protein is CASSLQQNYEQYF. Full variable domain (outside the CDR3, taken from reference TRBV7-8 and TRBJ2-7): GAGVSQSPRYKVAKRGQDVALRCDPISGHVSLFWYQQALGQGPEFLTYFQNEAQLDKSGLPSDRFFAERPEGSVSTLKIQRTQQEDSAVYLCASSLQQNYEQYFGPGTRLTVT.

There are many counts of this clonotype. The chain employs TRBV4-3 and TRBJ2-7; no firm D call. Germline lookup yields CDR1 LGHNA and CDR2 YSLEER. CDR3 size: 14 residues. V was trimmed by 4 bases and J by 2 bases, leaving 12 bases between them. CDR3 DNA: TGCGCCAGCAGCCCCGGTTGGGGTACCTACGAGCAGTACTTC. As protein: CASSPGWGTYEQYF.

The V gene is TRBV6-2 or TRBV6-3, the J gene TRBJ1-2, with TRBD1 matching 7 bases. This CDR3 is built from 18 residues. J was trimmed by 1 base and V by 6 bases; bases with no gene match: 17. Germline V gene sequence: CDR1 MNHEY, CDR2 SVGEGT. In DNA, the CDR3 is TGTGCCAGCAGCTCTACGGGACCGGACAGGATTATTAACTATGGCTACACCTTC. Residues: CASSSTGPDRIINYGYTF.

In this sample, this clonotype turned up many times. The rearrangement uses TRBV5-1 and TRBJ2-7; D uncertain. Germline-derived CDR1 and CDR2 are SGHRS and YFSETQ. The CDR3 is made up of 15 amino acids. Trimming took off 0 bases at V and 6 bases at J, with 16 bases between the two ends. Here the CDR3 DNA reads TGCGCCAGCAGCTTGGGACGGACGACCGAGTTCGAGCAGTACTTC. It codes for CASSLGRTTEFEQYF.

The rearrangement links TRBV28 to TRBJ1-1; the D is unclear. V was cut by 5 bases and J by 2 bases, with 15 bases left in between. CDR1 and CDR2 from the germline V gene are MDHEN and SYDVKM. The CDR3 totals 15 residues. The CDR3, as DNA: TGTGCCAGCAGTCCTAGCCAGGTGGGAAACACTGAAGCTTTCTTT. It is translated as CASSPSQVGNTEAFF.

In this sample, this clonotype turned up many times. The rearrangement links TRBV6-5 to TRBJ2-5; D unclear. V was trimmed by 2 bases and J by 1 base, leaving 8 bases between them. This CDR3 contains 14 residues. Germline V CDR1 and CDR2: MNHEY, SVGAGI. The CDR3 is CASSYLGPQETQYF. The CDR3 nucleotides are TGTGCCAGCAGTTACCTAGGACCCCAAGAGACCCAGTACTTC.

The rearrangement joins TRBV29-1 to TRBJ2-1; tentative D call: TRBD1 (6 bases). The CDR3 sequence is 15 residues long. The V and J ends lost 4 bases and 4 bases respectively, with 17 bases between them. CDR1 SQVTM and CDR2 ANQGSEA come from the germline V gene. CDR3 DNA sequence: TGCAGCGTTGTGGGGGCGTCTCGAAAATACAATGAGCAGTTCTTC. Protein sequence: CSVVGASRKYNEQFF.

At least ten counts were recorded for this clonotype. The chain joins TRBV29-1 to TRBJ2-7; 8 positions match TRBD2. V was clipped by 1 base and J by 2 bases; unmatched bases: 7. CDR3 length equals 15 residues. The germline V gene encodes CDR1 SQVTM and CDR2 ANQGSEA. The CDR3 loop is CSVEASGSIPYEQYF. CDR3 nucleotide sequence: TGCAGCGTTGAAGCCAGCGGGAGCATTCCCTACGAGCAGTACTTC.

In this sample, this clonotype turned up many times. This chain links TRBV12-3 or TRBV12-4 with TRBJ1-5; D gene unclear. V was cut by 5 bases and J by 6 bases, with 14 bases left in between. This CDR3 has 14 amino acids. Written as DNA, the CDR3 is TGTGCCAGCAGTCTCGCAGGATCCCTTCAGCCCCAGCATTTT. This translates into CASSLAGSLQPQHF.

In its sample, this clonotype was seen a few times. The chain uses TRBV11-3 and TRBJ2-3, with 7 positions matching TRBD2. With 5 bases clipped from V and 5 bases from J, the junction kept 7 bases outside the gene matches. The V gene's germline CDR1 is SGHNT and CDR2 YENEEA. The CDR3 covers 14 residues. CDR3 loop: CASSITGGGDTQYF. CDR3 coding DNA: TGTGCCAGCAGCATTACCGGCGGGGGAGATACGCAGTATTTT. The variable domain in full, completed from reference TRBV11-3 and TRBJ2-3, reads EAGVVQSPRYKIIEKKQPVAFWCNPISGHNTLYWYLQNLGQGPELLIRYENEEAVDDSQLPKDRFSAERLKGVDSTLKIQPAELGDSAVYLCASSITGGGDTQYFGPGTRLTVL.

This clonotype appeared a few times. The chain links TRBV7-2 to TRBJ2-1, with TRBD2 matching over 10 bases. There are 16 residues in the CDR3. Germline assignment: CDR1 SGHTA and CDR2 FQGNSA. The J segment lost 6 bases and the V segment lost 5 bases, leaving 10 bases of the junction unmatched. The CDR3 sequence: CASSPRASGRINEQFF. The CDR3 DNA reads TGTGCCAGCAGCCCACGGGCTAGCGGGAGAATCAATGAGCAGTTCTTC.

Comments on this clonotype: One end of the junction varies from germline; a read error may be responsible. J is TRBJ2-5 and V is TRBV6-2 or TRBV6-3, with unresolved D. The CDR3 totals 13 residues. The germline gives CDR1 MNHEY, CDR2 SVGEGT. CDR3 nucleotides: TGTGCCGGCAGGAAAACGACTGCAGAGACCCAGTACTTC. Its translation is CAGRKTTAETQYF.

The CDR3 coding sequence is TGCAGTGCTATATCTGCCCGGGGGGAGACCCAGTACTTC. Protein product: CSAISARGETQYF. The rearrangement uses TRBV20-1 and TRBJ2-5; TRBD2 is a possible D gene (6 bases). The CDR3 loop spans 13 amino acids. V was pared by 4 bases and J by 5 bases, with 14 bases between. Germline V CDR1 and CDR2: DFQATT, SNEGSKA (reference sequence).

The chain recombines TRBV6-1 with TRBJ1-1; D may be TRBD1 (6 bases). V gave up 6 bases and J gave up 4 bases, with 12 bases separating them. Germline values: CDR1 MNHNS, CDR2 SASEGT. This CDR3 is built from 13 residues. The CDR3 is CASSLQGLTEAFF. In DNA form, the CDR3 reads TGTGCCAGCAGCCTACAGGGTCTCACTGAAGCTTTCTTT.

This clonotype was counted between two and nine times. Here the CDR3 DNA reads TGCGCCAGCAGCGCAGAAGACCAGGGGAGGAAGACCCAGTACTTC. This codes for CASSAEDQGRKTQYF. J is TRBJ2-5 and V is TRBV5-1; D may correspond to TRBD1 or TRBD2 (6 bases each). Germline V CDR1 and CDR2: SGHRS, YFSETQ. The V and J ends lost 4 bases and 6 bases respectively, with 19 bases between them. This CDR3 has 15 residues.

The genes are TRBV7-2 and TRBJ2-5; D not certain. Germline CDR1 SGHTA, CDR2 FQGNSA. The length of the CDR3 is 15 residues. V was trimmed by 0 bases and J by 2 bases, leaving 10 bases between them. CDR3 region: CASSLALGWQETQYF. The CDR3 nucleotides are TGTGCCAGCAGCTTAGCGCTCGGTTGGCAAGAGACCCAGTACTTC.

V and J are TRBV9 and TRBJ2-7; perhaps TRBD2 as D (6 bases). The CDR3 loop spans 14 amino acids. Trimming left V 3 bases short and J 2 bases short, with 12 bases between. Germline V gives CDR1 SGDLS, CDR2 YYNGEE. CDR3 bases: TGTGCCAGCAGCGCCGCTAGCGACCCCTACGAGCAGTACTTC. Its translation: CASSAASDPYEQYF. Full variable domain (rest looked up from reference TRBV9 and TRBJ2-7): DSGVTQTPKHLITATGQRVTLRCSPRSGDLSVYWYQQSLDQGLQFLIQYYNGEERAKGNILERFSAQQFPDLHSELNLSSLELGDSALYFCASSAASDPYEQYFGPGTRLTVT.